This entry features one TCR beta chain sequence. Its target is unknown. This sample is part of a study of T cell repertoires in cytomegalovirus infection. Points from the study as a whole: HLA-C-restricted TCR beta clonotypes specific for CMV led the ex vivo response. Identification of carriers of CMV plus the relevant HLA was achieved through cumulative public TCR beta family frequency.

Trimming cost V 4 bases and J 6 bases; bases outside gene matches: 11. The CDR3 totals 15 residues. Germline V gene lookup returns CDR1 KGHSH and CDR2 LQKENI. MiXCR, applied by TCRdb to the reads, yields one record per CDR3 protein. The table lists 85,000 to 120,000 distinct CDR3 sequences, 16% of them singletons. The genes are TRBV18 and TRBJ1-1; 7 bases align to TRBD1. What was sequenced was PBMCs. The clonotype originates from a human donor in good health (CMV status not recorded). Some clones in this sample may be carry-over from other donors' samples. The CDR3 sequence is CASSLRQGSDAEAFF. CDR3 DNA: TGTGCCAGCTCACTTCGACAGGGCTCGGATGCTGAAGCTTTCTTT.